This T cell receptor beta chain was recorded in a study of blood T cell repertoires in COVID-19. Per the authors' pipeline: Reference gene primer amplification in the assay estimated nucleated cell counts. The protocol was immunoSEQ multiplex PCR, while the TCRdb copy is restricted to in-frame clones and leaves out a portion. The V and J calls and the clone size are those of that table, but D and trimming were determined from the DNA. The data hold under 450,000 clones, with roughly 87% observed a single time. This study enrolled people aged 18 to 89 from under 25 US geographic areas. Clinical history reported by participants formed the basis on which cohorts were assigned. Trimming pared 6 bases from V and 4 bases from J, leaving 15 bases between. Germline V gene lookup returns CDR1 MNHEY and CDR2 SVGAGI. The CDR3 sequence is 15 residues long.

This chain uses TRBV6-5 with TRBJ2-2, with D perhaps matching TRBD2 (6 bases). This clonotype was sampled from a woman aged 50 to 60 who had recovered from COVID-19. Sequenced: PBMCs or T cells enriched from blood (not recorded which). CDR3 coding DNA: TGTGCCAGCAGCGGGAGCGGGTTGGGCACCGGGGAGCTGTTTTTT. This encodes CASSGSGLGTGELFF.